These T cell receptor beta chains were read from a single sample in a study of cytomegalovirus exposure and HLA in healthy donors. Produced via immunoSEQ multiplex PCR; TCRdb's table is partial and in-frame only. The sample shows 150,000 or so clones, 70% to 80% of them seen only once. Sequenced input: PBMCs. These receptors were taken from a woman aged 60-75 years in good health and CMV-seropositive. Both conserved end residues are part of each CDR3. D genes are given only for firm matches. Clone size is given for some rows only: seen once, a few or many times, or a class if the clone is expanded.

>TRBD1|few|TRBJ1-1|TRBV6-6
TGTGCCAGCAGTGTGACAGGGGAGGAGACTGAAGCTTTCTTT
CASSVTGEETEAFF
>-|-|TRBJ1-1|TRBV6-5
TGTGCCAGCAGCCGAGCGAGTCCCACTGAAGCTTTCTTT
CASSRASPTEAFF
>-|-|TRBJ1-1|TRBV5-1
TGCGCCAGCGAAGCTACTGGGGCAGGGAACACTGAAGCTTTCTTT
CASEATGAGNTEAFF
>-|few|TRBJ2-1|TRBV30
TGTGCCTGTACTCGGAGCTCCTACAATGAGCAGTTCTTC
CACTRSSYNEQFF
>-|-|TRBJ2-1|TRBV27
TGTGCCAGCAGTTTACCGTCCTACAATGAGCAGTTCTTC
CASSLPSYNEQFF
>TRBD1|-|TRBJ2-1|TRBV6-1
TGTGCCAGCAGCGGACAGGGGGTTTCCAATGAGCAGTTCTTC
CASSGQGVSNEQFF
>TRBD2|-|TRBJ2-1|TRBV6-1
TGTGCCAGCAGTGAATTCGCTAGCGGGTCCTACAATGAGCAGTTCTTC
CASSEFASGSYNEQFF
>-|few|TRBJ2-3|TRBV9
TGTGCCAGCAGCGTAGGCGACACTACAGATACGCAGTATTTT
CASSVGDTTDTQYF
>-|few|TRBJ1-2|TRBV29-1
TGCAGCGTTTCCCCCAGGGTGGGCTACTATGGCTACACCTTC
CSVSPRVGYYGYTF
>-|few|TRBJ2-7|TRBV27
TGTGCCAGCAGTTTATCCCCTGGCCCCCTAGCCTACGAGCAGTACTTC
CASSLSPGPLAYEQYF
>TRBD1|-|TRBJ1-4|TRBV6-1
TGTGCCAGCAGTGAATGGGACAGTTTAAAACTGTTTTTT
CASSEWDSLKLFF
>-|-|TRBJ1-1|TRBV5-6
TGTGCCAGCAGCCTCCCGACAGGCCCGAACACTGAAGCTTTCTTT
CASSLPTGPNTEAFF
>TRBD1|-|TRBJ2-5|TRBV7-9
TGTGCCAGCAGCATCGGACAGGGGCAAGAGACCCAGTACTTC
CASSIGQGQETQYF
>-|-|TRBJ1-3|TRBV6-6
TGTGCCAGCAGAACACCAGGCTCTGGAAACACCATATATTTT
CASRTPGSGNTIYF
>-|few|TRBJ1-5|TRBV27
TGTGCCAGCAGTTTCACAGGGATAAATAGCAATCAGCCCCAGCATTTT
CASSFTGINSNQPQHF
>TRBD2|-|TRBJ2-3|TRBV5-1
TGCGCCAGCTGCCTCCCGGGGGGGACAGATACGCAGTATTTT
CASCLPGGTDTQYF
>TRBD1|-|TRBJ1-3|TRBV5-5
TGTGCCAGCAGCACGATGGGACAGGGAGGAAACACCATATATTTT
CASSTMGQGGNTIYF
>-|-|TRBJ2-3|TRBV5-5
TGTGCCAGCAGCGTGGACCCGCCCAGTACGCAGTATTTT
CASSVDPPSTQYF